One T cell receptor (beta chain) is described in this entry. Authors' processing steps: Amplified reference gene primers provided the basis for estimating nucleated cell counts. Sequenced by immunoSEQ multiplex PCR; TCRdb stores in-frame clones only, minus some. The D gene and trimming were derived from the DNA, and the V and J assignments and clone size from that table. The sample lists about 240,000 clones; approximately 90% were seen once. The data stem from a study of blood T cell repertoires in COVID-19. About the research overall: Whether acute or convalescent, the COVID-19 samples came from the United States, Italy and Spain. The cDNA or gDNA used as material had been derived from T cells, B-cell-depleted T cells, or PBMCs.

The TCR was taken from a man aged 55-75 years who had recovered from COVID-19. The sample comprised peripheral blood.

The CDR3 protein is CASSSGGNHQPQHF. The DNA of the CDR3 is TGTGCCAGCTCATCAGGGGGGAACCATCAGCCCCAGCATTTT. The chain links TRBV18 to TRBJ1-5, with 7 positions matching TRBD1. With 5 bases clipped from V and 5 bases from J, the junction kept 6 bases outside the gene matches. Germline CDR1 is KGHSH and CDR2 is LQKENI. The CDR3 is made up of 14 amino acids.